The next 9 T cell receptor beta chains were all read from a single sample in a study of blood T cell repertoires in COVID-19 (dated by TCRdb to the early 2020s). To prepare the library, the immunoSEQ multiplex PCR assay was applied. The clones in this table, taken by TCRdb from immuneACCESS, are in-frame only. Not every clone is retained; where verified, under half of the shortfall comes from an unresolved V gene, and the cause of the rest is unknown. The sample table holds about 120,000 clones, of which around 76% were seen once. The ten most abundant clones make up about 2% of the sample. Specimen: peripheral blood. These receptors originate from a man between 65 and 80 years old with acute or convalescent COVID-19.

The rearrangement links TRBV2 to TRBJ1-5; a possible D gene is TRBD1 (6 bases). The germline V gene has CDR1 SNHLY and CDR2 FYNNEI. This CDR3 is 18 amino acids long. The V end lost 6 bases, the J end lost 1 base, and 22 bases lay between the germline ends. Here the CDR3 DNA reads TGTGCCAGCAGCGCCACCCTGGACAGTTTTGCGAGCAATCAGCCCCAGCATTTT. This translates into CASSATLDSFASNQPQHF.

The gene calls are TRBV7-2 and TRBJ1-1; 7 bases are shared with TRBD1. In germline, CDR1 is SGHTA, CDR2 FQGNSA. The CDR3 is made up of 14 amino acids. The ends lost 1 base at V and 6 bases at J; junction bases unmatched: 5. CDR3 nucleotides: TGTGCCAGCAGCTTAGAGGGGACAGTCGCTGAAGCTTTCTTT. Amino acid sequence: CASSLEGTVAEAFF.

The rearrangement uses TRBV29-1 and TRBJ1-2; 9 bases are shared with TRBD1. Germline V gives CDR1 SQVTM, CDR2 ANQGSEA. V shed 6 bases, J shed 6 bases, and the junction held 8 bases outside the gene matches. CDR3 size: 13 residues. The CDR3 coding sequence is TGCAGCGTCCCGGGACAGGGACAAAATGGCTACACCTTC. Its protein product is CSVPGQGQNGYTF.

This clone was detected only a few times. The chain employs TRBV3-1 (or the pseudogene TRBV3-2) and TRBJ1-5; TRBD1 matches at 8 bases. V was clipped by 0 bases and J by 0 bases; unmatched bases: 10. Germline V gives CDR1 LGHDT, CDR2 YNNKEL (reference sequence). The CDR3 length is 19 residues. Written as DNA, the CDR3 is TGTGCCAGCAGCCAAGAGGGGGACAGGCTCCAAGTTAGCAATCAGCCCCAGCATTTT. Translated, it gives CASSQEGDRLQVSNQPQHF.

The CDR3 protein is CASSSTQGAGEKLFF. The CDR3 bases are TGTGCCAGCAGCTCGACTCAGGGGGCCGGGGAAAAACTGTTTTTT. The chain carries TRBV5-6 and TRBJ1-4, with 8 positions matching TRBD1. Germline CDR1 and CDR2: SGHDT and YYEEEE. After removal of 3 bases from V and 8 bases from J, the junction contained 9 bases not matched to a gene. The length of the CDR3 is 15 residues.

This clone was observed a handful of times. The chain has TRBV19 and TRBJ1-2, with 9 bases aligning to TRBD1. Germline values: CDR1 LNHDA, CDR2 SQIVND (reference sequence). The CDR3 is 13 residues long. V was pared by 11 bases and J by 6 bases, with 10 bases of the junction left unmatched. CDR3 bases: TGTGCCTCTACAGGGGGCTCCTCACATGGCTACACCTTC. It specifies CASTGGSSHGYTF.

The rearrangement links TRBV7-9 to TRBJ2-1; 8 positions match TRBD2. With V trimmed by 8 bases and J by 3 bases, 3 bases remained unmatched. CDR1 SEHNR and CDR2 FQNEAQ come from the germline V gene (reference sequence). The CDR3 length is 13 residues. The CDR3 coding sequence is TGTGCCAGCGAGCGGGGGATCTACAATGAGCAGTTCTTC. It translates to CASERGIYNEQFF.

The genes are TRBV2 and TRBJ2-7; TRBD1 might be the D (5 bases). Trimming took 2 bases from V and 6 from J, leaving 17 bases between them. CDR3 size: 15 residues. Per the germline V gene, CDR1 is SNHLY and CDR2 is FYNNEI. CDR3 DNA: TGTGCCAGCAGTGAATTTGTGGGGCTTATAAGCGAGCAGTACTTC. This translates into CASSEFVGLISEQYF.

CDR3 coding DNA: TGTGCCAGCAGCGTACGACAGACTAATGAAAAACTGTTTTTT. Translated: CASSVRQTNEKLFF. V is TRBV9 and J is TRBJ1-4; D perhaps matches TRBD1 (5 bases). The CDR3 is 14 residues long. The ends were cut back, 1 base at V and 2 bases at J, with 6 bases in the middle. Germline V gene sequence: CDR1 SGDLS, CDR2 YYNGEE.